This T cell receptor (beta chain) was documented in a study of blood T cells in healthy people across ages. Study-level background: When template switching was applied, about one barcoded beta molecule was captured per two T cells.

Of note for this clonotype: No antigen is known for it.

Sample-barcoded 5' priming and a J-beta primer mix drove a second PCR of about 6 to 12 cycles. Each cDNA molecule, via a template-switch adaptor with 12 random nucleotides, was tagged. TCRdb re-called the 5' RACE reads through MiXCR, storing one row per CDR3 protein. The profile shows about 1,500,000 distinct CDR3 sequences, 40% to 50% of them singletons. Overall study results and limits: Observed TCR beta diversity showed a strong correlation with the percentage of naive T cells as measured by flow cytometry. While age rose, TCR beta diversity per million T cells dropped in a roughly linear way.

The J segment lost 4 bases and the V segment lost 7 bases, leaving 9 bases of the junction unmatched. Germline CDR1 and CDR2: SGHAT and FQNNGV. The CDR3 covers 15 residues. The material sequenced was blood. The V and J genes are TRBV11-2 and TRBJ2-1; 8 nucleotides match TRBD2. The sequence came from a woman aged 18-29 years in good health. CDR3 bases: TGTGCCAGCACCCACGGGGGGGGTCATTACAATGAGCAGTTCTTC. Protein product: CASTHGGGHYNEQFF.